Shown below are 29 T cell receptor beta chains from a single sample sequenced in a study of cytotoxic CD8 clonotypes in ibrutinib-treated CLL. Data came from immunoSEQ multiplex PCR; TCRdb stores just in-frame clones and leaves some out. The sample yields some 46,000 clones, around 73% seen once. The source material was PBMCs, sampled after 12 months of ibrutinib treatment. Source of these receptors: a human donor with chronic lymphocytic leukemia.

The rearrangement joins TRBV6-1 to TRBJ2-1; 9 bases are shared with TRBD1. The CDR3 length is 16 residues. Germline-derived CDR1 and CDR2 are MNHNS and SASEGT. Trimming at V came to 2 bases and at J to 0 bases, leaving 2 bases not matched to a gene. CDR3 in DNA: TGTGCCAGCAGTGAATTGGACAGGGGCTCCTACAATGAGCAGTTCTTC. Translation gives CASSELDRGSYNEQFF.

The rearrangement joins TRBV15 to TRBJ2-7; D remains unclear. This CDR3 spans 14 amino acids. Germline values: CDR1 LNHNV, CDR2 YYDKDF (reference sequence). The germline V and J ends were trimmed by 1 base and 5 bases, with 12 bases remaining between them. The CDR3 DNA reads TGTGCCACCAGCAGAGCGGGTCGGAGTGACGAGCAGTACTTC. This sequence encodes CATSRAGRSDEQYF.

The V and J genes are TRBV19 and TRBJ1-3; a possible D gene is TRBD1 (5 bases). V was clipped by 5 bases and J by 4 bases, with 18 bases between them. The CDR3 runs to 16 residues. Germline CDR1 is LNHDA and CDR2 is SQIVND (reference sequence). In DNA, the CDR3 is TGTGCCAGTAGTTGGACATCCCCGCCTGGAGGAAACACCATATATTTT. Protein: CASSWTSPPGGNTIYF.

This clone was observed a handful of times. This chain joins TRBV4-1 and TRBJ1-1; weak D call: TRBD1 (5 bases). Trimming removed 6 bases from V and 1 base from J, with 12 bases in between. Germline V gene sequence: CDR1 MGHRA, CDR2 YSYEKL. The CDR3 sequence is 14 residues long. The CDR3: CASRGRTTNTEAFF. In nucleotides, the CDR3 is TGCGCCAGCAGGGGACGGACCACGAACACTGAAGCTTTCTTT.

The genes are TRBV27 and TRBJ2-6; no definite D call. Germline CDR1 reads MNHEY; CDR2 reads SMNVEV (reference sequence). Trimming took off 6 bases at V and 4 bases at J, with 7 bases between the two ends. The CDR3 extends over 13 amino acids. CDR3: CASRTTGANVLTF. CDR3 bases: TGTGCCAGCAGAACCACAGGGGCCAACGTCCTGACTTTC.

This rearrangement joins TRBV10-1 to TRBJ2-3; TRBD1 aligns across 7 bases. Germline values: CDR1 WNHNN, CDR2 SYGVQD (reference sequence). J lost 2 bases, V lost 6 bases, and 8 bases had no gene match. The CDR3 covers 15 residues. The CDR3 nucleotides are TGCGCCAGCAGCACCCGACAGGGCTCCACAGATACGCAGTATTTT. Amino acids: CASSTRQGSTDTQYF.

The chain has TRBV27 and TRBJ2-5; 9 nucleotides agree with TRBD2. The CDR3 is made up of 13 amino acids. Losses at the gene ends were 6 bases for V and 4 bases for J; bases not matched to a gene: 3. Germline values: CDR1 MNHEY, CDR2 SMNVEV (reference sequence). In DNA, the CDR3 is TGTGCCAGCAGCTGGCGGGGGGGAGAGACCCAGTACTTC. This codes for CASSWRGGETQYF.

The CDR3 DNA reads TGTGCCAGCAGGGGATCAAGGGTTGCGGCCGGGGAGCTGTTTTTT. It is translated as CASRGSRVAAGELFF. V gene TRBV27 combines with J gene TRBJ2-2; D gene ambiguous. V shed 6 bases and J shed 6 bases, with 17 bases lying between them. CDR3 length: 15 residues. Germline V CDR1 and CDR2: MNHEY, SMNVEV (reference sequence).

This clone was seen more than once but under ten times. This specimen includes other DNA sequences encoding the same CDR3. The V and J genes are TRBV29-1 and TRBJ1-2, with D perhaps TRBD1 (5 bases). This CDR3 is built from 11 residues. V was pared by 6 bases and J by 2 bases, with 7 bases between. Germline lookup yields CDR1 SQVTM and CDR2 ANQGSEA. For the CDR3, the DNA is TGCAGCGTGGGGGACAACTATGGCTACACCTTC. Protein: CSVGDNYGYTF.

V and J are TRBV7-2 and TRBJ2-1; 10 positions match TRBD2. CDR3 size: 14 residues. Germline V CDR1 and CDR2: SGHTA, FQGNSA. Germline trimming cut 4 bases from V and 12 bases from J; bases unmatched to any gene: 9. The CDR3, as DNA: TGTGCCAGCAGCTGGGGACTAGCGATCGACGGGCAGTTCTTC. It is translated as CASSWGLAIDGQFF.

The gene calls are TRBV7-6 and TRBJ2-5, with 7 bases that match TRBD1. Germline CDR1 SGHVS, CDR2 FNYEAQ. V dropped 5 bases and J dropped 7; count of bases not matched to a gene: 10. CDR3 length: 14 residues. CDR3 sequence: CASSPEQGRVTQYF. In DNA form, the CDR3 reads TGTGCCAGCAGCCCCGAACAGGGGAGAGTGACCCAGTACTTC.

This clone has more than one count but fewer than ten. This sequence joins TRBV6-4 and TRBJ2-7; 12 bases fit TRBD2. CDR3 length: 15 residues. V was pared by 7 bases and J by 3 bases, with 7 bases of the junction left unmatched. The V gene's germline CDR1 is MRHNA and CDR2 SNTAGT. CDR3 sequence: CASIPGLAGDYEQYF. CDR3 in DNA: TGTGCCAGCATTCCGGGACTAGCGGGTGACTACGAGCAGTACTTC.

CDR3 region: CASRTGGTEAFF. CDR3 bases: TGTGCCAGCAGGACAGGGGGCACTGAAGCTTTCTTT. This sequence joins TRBV6-5 and TRBJ1-1, with 9 positions matching TRBD1. This CDR3 region has 12 residues. The V gene's germline CDR1 is MNHEY and CDR2 SVGAGI. The V segment lost 6 bases and the J segment 4 bases; nucleotides outside the gene matches: 0.

The CDR3 DNA sequence: TGTGCCAGCAGCCTCAACCTAGCGGGGGGTATAGGCTCCTACAATGAGCAGTTCTTC. Encoded protein: CASSLNLAGGIGSYNEQFF. The chain joins TRBV7-6 to TRBJ2-1, with 11 bases aligning to TRBD2. The CDR3 sequence is 19 residues long. J was trimmed by 0 bases and V by 5 bases; bases with no gene match: 12. Looked up from germline, CDR1 is SGHVS and CDR2 is FNYEAQ.

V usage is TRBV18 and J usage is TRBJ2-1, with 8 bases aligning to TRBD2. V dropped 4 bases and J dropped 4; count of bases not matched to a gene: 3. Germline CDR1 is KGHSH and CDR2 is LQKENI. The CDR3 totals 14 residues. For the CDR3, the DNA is TGTGCCAGCTCACGGAGCGGGGGTTACAATGAGCAGTTCTTC. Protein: CASSRSGGYNEQFF.

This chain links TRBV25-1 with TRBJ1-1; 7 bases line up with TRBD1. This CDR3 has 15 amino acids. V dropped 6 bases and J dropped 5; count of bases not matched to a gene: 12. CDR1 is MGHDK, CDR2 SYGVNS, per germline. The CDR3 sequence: CASSGDHRGWTEAFF. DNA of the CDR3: TGTGCCAGCAGCGGGGATCACAGGGGATGGACTGAAGCTTTCTTT.

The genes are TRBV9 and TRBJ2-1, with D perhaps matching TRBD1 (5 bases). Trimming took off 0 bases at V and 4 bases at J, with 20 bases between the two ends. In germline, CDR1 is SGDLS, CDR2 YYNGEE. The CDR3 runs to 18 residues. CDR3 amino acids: CASSVDPGQGLGYNEQFF. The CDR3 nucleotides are TGTGCCAGCAGCGTAGATCCGGGCCAGGGCCTAGGTTACAATGAGCAGTTCTTC.

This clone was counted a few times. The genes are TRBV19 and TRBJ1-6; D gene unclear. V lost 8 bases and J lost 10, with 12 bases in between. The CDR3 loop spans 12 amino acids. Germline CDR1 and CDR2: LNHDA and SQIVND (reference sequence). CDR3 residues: CASSEEGSPLHF. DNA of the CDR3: TGTGCCAGTTCGGAAGAGGGATCACCCCTCCACTTT.

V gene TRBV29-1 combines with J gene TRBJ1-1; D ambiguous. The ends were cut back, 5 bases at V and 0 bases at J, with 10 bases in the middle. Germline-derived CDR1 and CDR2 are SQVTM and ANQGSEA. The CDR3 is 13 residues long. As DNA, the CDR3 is TGCAGCGTTCCGGAGGCGTTGAACACTGAAGCTTTCTTT. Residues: CSVPEALNTEAFF. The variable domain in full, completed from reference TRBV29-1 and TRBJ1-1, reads SAVISQKPSRDICQRGTSLTIQCQVDSQVTMMFWYRQQPGQSLTLIATANQGSEATYESGFVIDKFPISRPNLTFSTLTVSNMSPEDSSIYLCSVPEALNTEAFFGQGTRLTVV.

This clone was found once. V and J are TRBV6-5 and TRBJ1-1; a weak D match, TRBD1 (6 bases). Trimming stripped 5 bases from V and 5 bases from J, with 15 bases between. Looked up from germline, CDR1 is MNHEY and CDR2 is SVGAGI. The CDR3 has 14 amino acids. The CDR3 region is CASSGGHPGTEAFF. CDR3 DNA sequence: TGTGCCAGCAGTGGGGGCCACCCGGGGACTGAAGCTTTCTTT.

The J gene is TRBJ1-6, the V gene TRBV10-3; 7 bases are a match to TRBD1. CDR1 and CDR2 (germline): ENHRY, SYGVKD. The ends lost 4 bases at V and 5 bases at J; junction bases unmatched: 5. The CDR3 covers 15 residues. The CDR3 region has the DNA TGTGCCATCAGTGTCTCCGACAGGGATAATTCACCCCTCCACTTT. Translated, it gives CAISVSDRDNSPLHF.

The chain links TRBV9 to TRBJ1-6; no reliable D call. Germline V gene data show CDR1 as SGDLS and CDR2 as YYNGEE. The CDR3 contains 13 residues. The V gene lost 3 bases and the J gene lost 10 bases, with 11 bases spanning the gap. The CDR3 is CASSAFSDSPLHF. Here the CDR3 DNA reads TGTGCCAGCAGCGCCTTTTCAGACTCACCCCTCCACTTT.

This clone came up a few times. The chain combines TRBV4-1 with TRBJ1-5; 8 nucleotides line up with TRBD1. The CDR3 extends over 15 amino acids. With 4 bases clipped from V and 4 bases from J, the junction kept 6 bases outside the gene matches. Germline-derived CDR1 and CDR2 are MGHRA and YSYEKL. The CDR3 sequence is CASSRGQGDNQPQHF. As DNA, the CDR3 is TGCGCCAGCAGCCGCGGACAGGGTGATAATCAGCCCCAGCATTTT.

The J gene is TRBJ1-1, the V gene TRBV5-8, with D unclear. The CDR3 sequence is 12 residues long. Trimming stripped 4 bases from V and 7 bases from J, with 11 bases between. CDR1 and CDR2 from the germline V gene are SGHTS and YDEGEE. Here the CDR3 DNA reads TGTGCCAGCAGCGTTCGGGCCCTTGAAGCTTTCTTT. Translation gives CASSVRALEAFF.

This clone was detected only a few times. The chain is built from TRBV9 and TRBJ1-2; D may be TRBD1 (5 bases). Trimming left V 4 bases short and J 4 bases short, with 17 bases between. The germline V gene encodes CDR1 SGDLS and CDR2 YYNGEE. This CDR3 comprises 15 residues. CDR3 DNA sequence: TGTGCCAGCAGCCCTGGAGCAGGGTCAACCTATGGCTACACCTTC. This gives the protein CASSPGAGSTYGYTF. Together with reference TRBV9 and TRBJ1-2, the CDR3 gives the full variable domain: DSGVTQTPKHLITATGQRVTLRCSPRSGDLSVYWYQQSLDQGLQFLIQYYNGEERAKGNILERFSAQQFPDLHSELNLSSLELGDSALYFCASSPGAGSTYGYTFGSGTRLTVV.

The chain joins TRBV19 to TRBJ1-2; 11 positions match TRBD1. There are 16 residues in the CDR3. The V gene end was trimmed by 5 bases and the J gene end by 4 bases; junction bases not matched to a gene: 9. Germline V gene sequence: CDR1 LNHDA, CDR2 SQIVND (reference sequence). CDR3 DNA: TGTGCCAGTAGTTTCGGCTCCGGGACAGGGGGCTATGGCTACACCTTC. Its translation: CASSFGSGTGGYGYTF.

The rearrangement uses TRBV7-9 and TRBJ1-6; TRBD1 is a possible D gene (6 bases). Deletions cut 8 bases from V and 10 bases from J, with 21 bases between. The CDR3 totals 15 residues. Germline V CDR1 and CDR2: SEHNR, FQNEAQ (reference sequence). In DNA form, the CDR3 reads TGTGCCAGCGCAGGGGAAGGGGGTGCCGGCTCACCCCTCCACTTT. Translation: CASAGEGGAGSPLHF.

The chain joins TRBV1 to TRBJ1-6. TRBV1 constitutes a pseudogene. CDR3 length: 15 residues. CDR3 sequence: CTSSFSRRYNSPLHF. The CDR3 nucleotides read TGCACCAGCAGCTTTAGCAGACGGTATAATTCACCCCTCCACTTT.

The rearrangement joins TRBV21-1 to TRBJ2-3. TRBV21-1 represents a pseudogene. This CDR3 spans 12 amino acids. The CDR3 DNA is TGTGCCAGCAGCAAAGCTACAGATACGCAGTATTTT. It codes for CASSKATDTQYF.